A selection of T cell receptor beta chains follows, all from one sample in a study of T cells and Merkel cell carcinoma outcomes. Repertoires were generated with immunoSEQ multiplex PCR, while TCRdb's copy carries only in-frame clones and drops some. This sample has just over 15,000 clones, with about 87% found just once. Sequencing used tumor tissue from Merkel cell carcinoma. Receptors originate from a human donor with Merkel cell carcinoma. CDR3s include the opening cysteine and the closing phenylalanine or tryptophan. The order of the fields is D gene, J gene, V gene, clone size, CDR3 protein, CDR3 DNA. The D gene is left open where the match is weak. Rows may omit the clone size; those that give it use once, few, many or a size class.

>NA|TRBJ1-2|TRBV19|NA
CATWAVGENYGYTF
TGTGCCACCTGGGCAGTGGGAGAAAACTATGGCTACACCTTC
>TRBD2|TRBJ2-2|TRBV5-4|NA
CASSLDSGGGTGELFF
TGTGCCAGCAGCTTGGACAGCGGGGGAGGCACCGGGGAGCTGTTTTTT
>NA|TRBJ2-3|TRBV9|few
CASSVSGGSDTQYF
TGTGCCAGCAGCGTGTCGGGGGGCAGCGATACGCAGTATTTT
>TRBD1|TRBJ2-7|TRBV19|medium-sized
CASSPTGTSYEQYF
TGTGCCAGTAGCCCGACAGGGACCTCCTACGAGCAGTACTTC
>NA|TRBJ2-7|TRBV7-2|NA
CASSSGRLSYEQYF
TGTGCCAGCAGCTCCGGACGCCTCTCCTACGAGCAGTACTTC
>NA|TRBJ2-1|TRBV5-1|NA
CASSPFYNEQFF
TGCGCCAGCAGCCCGTTCTACAATGAGCAGTTCTTC
>TRBD1|TRBJ2-6|TRBV7-8|NA
CASSLNRGSGDVLTF
TGTGCCAGCAGTCTCAACAGGGGATCCGGGGACGTCCTGACTTTC
>NA|TRBJ1-5|TRBV10-3|medium-sized
CAISDVGQGEPQHF
TGTGCCATCAGTGACGTGGGGCAGGGTGAGCCCCAGCATTTT
>NA|TRBJ2-1|TRBV6-5|NA
CASSYGQANNEQFF
TGTGCCAGCAGTTACGGGCAGGCCAACAATGAGCAGTTCTTC
>NA|TRBJ1-2|TRBV18|NA
CASSPSDNGYTF
TGTGCCAGCTCACCGTCGGATAATGGCTACACCTTC
>NA|TRBJ1-1|TRBV29-1|NA
CSAVVAGITEAFF
TGCAGCGCCGTGGTTGCCGGGATCACTGAAGCTTTCTTT
>NA|TRBJ2-5|TRBV5-1|NA
CASSLGSIYQETQYF
TGCGCCAGCAGCTTGGGCTCAATCTACCAAGAGACCCAGTACTTC
>NA|TRBJ1-5|TRBV11-1|NA
CASSAYSNQPQHF
TGTGCCAGCAGCGCTTATAGCAATCAGCCCCAGCATTTT
>NA|TRBJ2-3|TRBV6-1|NA
CASSDQLATSTDTQYF
TGTGCCAGCAGTGATCAGCTGGCGACTAGCACAGATACGCAGTATTTT
>NA|TRBJ1-1|TRBV25-1|NA
CASRRTVNTEAFF
TGTGCCAGCAGGAGGACGGTGAACACTGAAGCTTTCTTT
>TRBD2|TRBJ2-5|TRBV29-1|NA
CSAGGGQTQYF
TGCAGCGCTGGCGGGGGGCAGACCCAGTACTTC
>NA|TRBJ1-5|TRBV6-1|few
CASSVSSLSNQPQHF
TGTGCCAGCAGTGTTAGCAGCCTATCCAATCAGCCCCAGCATTTT
>TRBD1|TRBJ2-7|TRBV13|NA
CASSTRQGADYEQYF
TGTGCCAGCAGCACGAGACAGGGGGCGGACTACGAGCAGTACTTC
>NA|TRBJ2-1|TRBV7-3|NA
CASSYPNPPYNEQFF
TGTGCCAGCAGCTACCCTAACCCGCCCTACAATGAGCAGTTCTTC
>NA|TRBJ2-1|TRBV18|NA
CASSPQGGDNEQFF
TGTGCCAGCTCACCTCAGGGGGGGGACAATGAGCAGTTCTTC
>NA|TRBJ2-6|TRBV19|NA
CASSIQGYGANVLTF
TGTGCCAGTAGTATACAAGGGTACGGGGCCAACGTCCTGACTTTC
>NA|TRBJ1-5|TRBV15|NA
CATSRAPSNQPQHF
TGTGCCACCAGCAGAGCCCCTAGCAATCAGCCCCAGCATTTT
>TRBD1|TRBJ2-5|TRBV7-9|NA
CASSLTGTGSETQYF
TGTGCCAGCAGCTTGACCGGGACAGGGAGCGAGACCCAGTACTTC
>NA|TRBJ1-4|TRBV7-9|NA
CASSFVPISEKLFF
TGTGCCAGCAGCTTTGTACCCATATCGGAAAAACTGTTTTTT
>TRBD1|TRBJ2-7|TRBV9|few
CASSVGGQGSYEQYF
TGTGCCAGCAGCGTAGGGGGACAGGGTTCCTACGAGCAGTACTTC
>NA|TRBJ1-1|TRBV7-6|NA
CASSRTGNTEAFF
TGTGCCAGCTCCAGAACCGGGAACACTGAAGCTTTCTTT
>NA|TRBJ1-1|TRBV10-3|NA
CAIRPYRNTEAFF
TGTGCCATCAGGCCCTACCGGAACACTGAAGCTTTCTTT
>TRBD1|TRBJ2-2|TRBV10-3|once
CAISESPTGGHTGELFF
TGTGCCATCAGTGAGTCCCCGACAGGGGGTCACACCGGGGAGCTGTTTTTT
>TRBD1|TRBJ1-5|TRBV5-1|NA
CASSLGVTGDVQPQHF
TGCGCCAGCAGCTTGGGTGTCACAGGGGACGTCCAGCCCCAGCATTTT
>TRBD1|TRBJ2-7|TRBV7-9|NA
CASSRQGVGEQYF
TGTGCCAGCAGCCGACAGGGGGTCGGCGAGCAGTACTTC
>TRBD2|TRBJ2-7|TRBV5-6|NA
CASSPPPASGDSYEQYF
TGTGCCAGCAGCCCCCCGCCAGCTAGCGGGGATTCCTACGAGCAGTACTTC
>NA|TRBJ2-6|TRBV7-9|few
CASSLRVSGANVLTF
TGTGCCAGCAGCTTAAGGGTGTCTGGGGCCAACGTCCTGACTTTC
>NA|TRBJ1-4|TRBV7-6|NA
CASSLGPVSYRPNEKLFF
TGTGCCAGCAGCTTAGGTCCAGTGTCCTATCGGCCGAATGAAAAACTGTTTTTT
>NA|TRBJ1-5|TRBV19|once
CTSREEGTPNQPQHF
TGTACCAGTAGGGAAGAAGGGACACCCAATCAGCCCCAGCATTTT
>NA|TRBJ1-2|TRBV11-2|NA
CASSPSNSGVGYTF
TGTGCCAGCAGCCCGAGCAACTCAGGGGTTGGCTACACCTTC
>NA|TRBJ2-2|TRBV10-1|NA
CASSVSEAGELFF
TGCGCCAGCAGTGTCTCCGAGGCCGGGGAGCTGTTTTTT
>NA|TRBJ2-3|TRBV9|few
CASSATDTQYF
TGTGCCAGCAGCGCCACAGATACGCAGTATTTT
>NA|TRBJ1-5|TRBV2|NA
CASSYLVSSNQPQHF
TGTGCCAGCAGCTACCTCGTCTCTAGCAATCAGCCCCAGCATTTT
>NA|TRBJ2-3|TRBV6-5|NA
CASSYNQGLGTDTQYF
TGTGCCAGCAGTTACAACCAGGGTCTAGGGACAGATACGCAGTATTTT
>NA|TRBJ1-2|TRBV15|NA
CATSRDLGGRHGYTF
TGTGCCACCAGCAGAGATTTAGGGGGTAGGCATGGCTACACCTTC
>NA|TRBJ2-5|TRBV1|NA
CTSSQGTSGGQETQYF
TGCACCAGCAGCCAAGGGACTAGCGGGGGACAAGAGACCCAGTACTTC
>NA|TRBJ1-4|TRBV21-1|NA
CASTQEQVNEKLFF
TGTGCCAGCACCCAGGAACAGGTTAATGAAAAACTGTTTTTT
>NA|TRBJ1-4|TRBV16|large
CASSHLKGEANEKLFF
TGTGCCAGCAGCCACTTGAAGGGGGAGGCTAATGAAAAACTGTTTTTT
>TRBD2|TRBJ2-3|TRBV5-1|NA
CASSLGLAPNTDTQYF
TGCGCCAGCAGCTTGGGACTAGCACCAAACACAGATACGCAGTATTTT
>TRBD2|TRBJ2-5|TRBV27|NA
CASSSSGRGRGEQYF
TGTGCCAGCAGTTCCAGCGGGAGGGGCCGTGGGGAGCAGTACTTC
>NA|TRBJ2-3|TRBV29-1|NA
CSVNRGGQSTDTQYF
TGCAGCGTAAACCGGGGGGGACAGAGCACAGATACGCAGTATTTT
>NA|TRBJ1-1|TRBV9|NA
CASSVGQGRNTEAFF
TGTGCCAGCAGCGTAGGCCAGGGTAGGAACACTGAAGCTTTCTTT
>TRBD2|TRBJ2-7|TRBV5-4|once
CASSSLLTSGGAGDEQYF
TGTGCCAGCAGCTCACTACTGACTAGCGGGGGGGCCGGGGACGAGCAGTACTTC
>TRBD1|TRBJ2-2|TRBV30|NA
CASQGQVTNTGELFF
TGCGCAAGCCAGGGACAGGTGACGAACACCGGGGAGCTGTTTTTT
>NA|TRBJ2-3|TRBV5-4|NA
CASSFWGSSTDTQYF
TGTGCCAGCAGCTTTTGGGGGTCTAGCACAGATACGCAGTATTTT
>NA|TRBJ2-5|TRBV11-1|NA
CASSFPNGWETQYF
TGTGCCAGCAGCTTTCCCAACGGGTGGGAGACCCAGTACTTC
>TRBD1|TRBJ2-3|TRBV19|NA
CASRRTGGSTDTQYF
TGTGCCAGTAGGAGAACAGGGGGCAGCACAGATACGCAGTATTTT